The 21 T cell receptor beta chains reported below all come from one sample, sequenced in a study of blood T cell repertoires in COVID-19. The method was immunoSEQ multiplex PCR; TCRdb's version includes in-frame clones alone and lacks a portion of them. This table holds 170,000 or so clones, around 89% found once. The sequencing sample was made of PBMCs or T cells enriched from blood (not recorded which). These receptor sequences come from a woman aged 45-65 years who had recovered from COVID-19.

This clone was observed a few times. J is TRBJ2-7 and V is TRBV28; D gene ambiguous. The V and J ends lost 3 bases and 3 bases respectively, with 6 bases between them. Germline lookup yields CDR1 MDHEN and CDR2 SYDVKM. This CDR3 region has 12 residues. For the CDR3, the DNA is TGTGCCAGCAGTTTGAGGCTCTACGAGCAGTACTTC. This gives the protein CASSLRLYEQYF.

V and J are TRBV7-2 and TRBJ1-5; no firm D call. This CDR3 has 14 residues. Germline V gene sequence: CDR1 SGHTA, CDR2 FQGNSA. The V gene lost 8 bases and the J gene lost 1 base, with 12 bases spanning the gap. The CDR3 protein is CASRVSASNQPQHF. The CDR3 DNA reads TGTGCCAGCCGTGTCAGTGCAAGCAATCAGCCCCAGCATTTT.

The CDR3 reads CASSFGEPTEAFF. The CDR3, as DNA: TGTGCCAGCAGCTTCGGGGAGCCCACTGAAGCTTTCTTT. The chain combines TRBV7-9 with TRBJ1-1, with D hard to call. The CDR3 spans 13 residues. Trimming removed 3 bases at V and 4 bases at J, with 9 bases between. CDR1 SEHNR and CDR2 FQNEAQ come from the germline V gene (reference sequence).

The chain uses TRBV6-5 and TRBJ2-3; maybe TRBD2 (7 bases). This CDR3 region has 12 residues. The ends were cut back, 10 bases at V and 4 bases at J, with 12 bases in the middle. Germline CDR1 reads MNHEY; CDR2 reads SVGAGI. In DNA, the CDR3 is TGTGCCATGAGGGGGGGGGCAGATACGCAGTATTTT. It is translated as CAMRGGADTQYF.

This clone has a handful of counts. Written as DNA, the CDR3 is TGTGCCAGCAGCTTGGAGGACAGGGGTAATGAAAAACTGTTTTTT. The encoded protein is CASSLEDRGNEKLFF. This chain joins TRBV5-5 and TRBJ1-4; 9 nucleotides align to TRBD1. V shed 0 bases and J 4 bases; nucleotides not matched to a gene: 1. Germline lookup yields CDR1 SGHKS and CDR2 YYEKEE (reference sequence). The CDR3 covers 15 residues. The variable domain in full, with the rest retrieved from reference TRBV5-5 and TRBJ1-4, is DAGVTQSPTHLIKTRGQQVTLRCSPISGHKSVSWYQQVLGQGPQFIFQYYEKEERGRGNFPDRFSARQFPNYSSELNVNALLLGDSALYLCASSLEDRGNEKLFFGSGTQLSVL.

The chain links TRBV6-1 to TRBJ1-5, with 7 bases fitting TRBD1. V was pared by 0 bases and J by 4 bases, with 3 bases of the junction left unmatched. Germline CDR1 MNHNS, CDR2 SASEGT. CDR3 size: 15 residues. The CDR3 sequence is CASSEAGQQNQPQHF. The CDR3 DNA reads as TGTGCCAGCAGTGAAGCGGGACAGCAAAATCAGCCCCAGCATTTT.

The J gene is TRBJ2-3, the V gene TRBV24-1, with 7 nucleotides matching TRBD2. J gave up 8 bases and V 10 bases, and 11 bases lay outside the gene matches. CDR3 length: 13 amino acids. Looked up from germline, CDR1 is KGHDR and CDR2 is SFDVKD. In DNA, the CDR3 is TGTGCCACTGACCAGCGGGGTCACGGTACGCAGTATTTT. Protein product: CATDQRGHGTQYF.

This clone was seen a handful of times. The CDR3 spells CASSEQGYDTQYF. The CDR3 region has the DNA TGTGCCAGCAGCGAACAGGGTTATGATACGCAGTATTTT. The genes are TRBV11-2 and TRBJ2-3; D possibly corresponds to TRBD1 (6 bases). V was pared by 5 bases and J by 6 bases, with 12 bases between. Germline assignment: CDR1 SGHAT and CDR2 FQNNGV. This CDR3 comprises 13 residues.

The CDR3 nucleotides read TGTGCCAGCAGCTATCTGGGGACTGGGGACTACGAGCAGTACTTC. As protein: CASSYLGTGDYEQYF. The rearrangement joins TRBV9 to TRBJ2-7, with D possibly matching TRBD2 (6 bases). From germline, CDR1 is SGDLS and CDR2 YYNGEE. The CDR3 consists of 15 residues. V was cut by 4 bases and J by 3 bases, with 17 bases left in between.

The CDR3 region has the DNA TGTGCCAGCTCAATAGGGACAGCCACTGAAGCTTTCTTT. This codes for CASSIGTATEAFF. This chain connects TRBV18 to TRBJ1-1; 7 bases agree with TRBD1. The CDR3 loop spans 13 amino acids. The V gene's germline CDR1 is KGHSH and CDR2 LQKENI. The trim removed 5 bases at V and 4 bases at J, leaving 4 bases unmatched.

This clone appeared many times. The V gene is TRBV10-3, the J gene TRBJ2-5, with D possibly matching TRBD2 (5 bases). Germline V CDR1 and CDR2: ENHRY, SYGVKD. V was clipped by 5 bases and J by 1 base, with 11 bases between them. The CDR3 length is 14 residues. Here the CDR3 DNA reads TGTGCCATCAGTTTAGGAGGCAGCCAAGAGACCCAGTACTTC. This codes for CAISLGGSQETQYF.

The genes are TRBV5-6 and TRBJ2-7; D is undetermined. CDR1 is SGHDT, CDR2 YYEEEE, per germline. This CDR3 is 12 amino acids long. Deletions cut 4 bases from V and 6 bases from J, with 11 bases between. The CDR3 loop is CASSLGGFEQYF. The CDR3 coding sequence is TGTGCCAGCAGCCTGGGCGGATTCGAGCAGTACTTC. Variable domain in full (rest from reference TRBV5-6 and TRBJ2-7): DAGVTQSPTHLIKTRGQQVTLRCSPKSGHDTVSWYQQALGQGPQFIFQYYEEEERQRGNFPDRFSGHQFPNYSSELNVNALLLGDSALYLCASSLGGFEQYFGPGTRLTVT.

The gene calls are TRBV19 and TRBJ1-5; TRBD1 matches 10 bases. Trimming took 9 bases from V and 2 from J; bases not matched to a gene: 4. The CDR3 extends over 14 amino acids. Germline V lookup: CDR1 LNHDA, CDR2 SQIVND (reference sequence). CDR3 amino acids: CASIGTGGNQPQHF. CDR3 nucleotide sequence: TGTGCCAGCATCGGGACAGGGGGCAATCAGCCCCAGCATTTT.

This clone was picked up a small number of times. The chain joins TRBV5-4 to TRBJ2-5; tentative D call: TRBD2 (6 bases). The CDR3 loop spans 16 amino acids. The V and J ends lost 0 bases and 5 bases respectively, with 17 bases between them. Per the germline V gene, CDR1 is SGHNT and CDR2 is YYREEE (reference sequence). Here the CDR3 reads CASSLGERTGGETQYF. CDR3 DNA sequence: TGTGCCAGCAGCTTGGGGGAGAGGACCGGAGGGGAGACCCAGTACTTC. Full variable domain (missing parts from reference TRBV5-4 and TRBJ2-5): ETGVTQSPTHLIKTRGQQVTLRCSSQSGHNTVSWYQQALGQGPQFIFQYYREEENGRGNFPPRFSGLQFPNYSSELNVNALELDDSALYLCASSLGERTGGETQYFGPGTRLLVL.

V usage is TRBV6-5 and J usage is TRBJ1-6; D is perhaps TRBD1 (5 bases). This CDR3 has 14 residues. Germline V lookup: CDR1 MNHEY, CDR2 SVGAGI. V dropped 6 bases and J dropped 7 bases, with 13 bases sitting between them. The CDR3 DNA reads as TGTGCCAGCAGGGGAACAGGTACCAATTCACCCCTCCACTTT. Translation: CASRGTGTNSPLHF.

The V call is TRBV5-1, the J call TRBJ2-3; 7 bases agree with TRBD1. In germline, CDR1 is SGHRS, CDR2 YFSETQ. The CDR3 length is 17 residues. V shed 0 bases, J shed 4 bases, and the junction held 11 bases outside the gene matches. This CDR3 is CASSLEGGTEFSDTQYF. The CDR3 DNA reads TGCGCCAGCAGCTTGGAAGGGGGCACCGAATTTTCAGATACGCAGTATTTT.

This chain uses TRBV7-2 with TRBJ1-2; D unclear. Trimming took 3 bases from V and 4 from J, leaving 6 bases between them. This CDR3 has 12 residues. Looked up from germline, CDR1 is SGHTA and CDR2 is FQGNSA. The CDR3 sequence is CASSFNGYGYTF. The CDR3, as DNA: TGTGCCAGCAGCTTCAACGGCTATGGCTACACCTTC.

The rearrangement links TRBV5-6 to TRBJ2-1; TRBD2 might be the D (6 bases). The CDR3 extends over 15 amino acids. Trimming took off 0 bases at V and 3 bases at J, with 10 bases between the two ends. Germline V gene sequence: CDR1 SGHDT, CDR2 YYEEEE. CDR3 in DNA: TGTGCCAGCAGCTTGGTGCGGGGATTCTACAATGAGCAGTTCTTC. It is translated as CASSLVRGFYNEQFF.

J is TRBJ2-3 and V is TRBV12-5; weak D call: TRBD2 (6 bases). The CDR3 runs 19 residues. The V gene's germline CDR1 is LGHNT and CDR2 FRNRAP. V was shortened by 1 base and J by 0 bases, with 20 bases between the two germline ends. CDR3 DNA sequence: TGTGCTAGTGGTTTGGCGCCCACCCGACTAGGGGCTAGCACAGATACGCAGTATTTT. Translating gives CASGLAPTRLGASTDTQYF.

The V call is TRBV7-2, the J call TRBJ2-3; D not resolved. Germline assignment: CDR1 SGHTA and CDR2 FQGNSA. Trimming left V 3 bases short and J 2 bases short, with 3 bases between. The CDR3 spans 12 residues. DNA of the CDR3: TGTGCCAGCAGCTTCTACACAGATACGCAGTATTTT. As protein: CASSFYTDTQYF.

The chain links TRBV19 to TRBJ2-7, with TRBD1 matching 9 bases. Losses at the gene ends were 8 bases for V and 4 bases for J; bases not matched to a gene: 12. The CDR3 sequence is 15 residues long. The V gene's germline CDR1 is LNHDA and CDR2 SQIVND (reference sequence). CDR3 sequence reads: CASSTRGTGRYEQYF. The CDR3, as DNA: TGTGCCAGTTCAACCAGAGGGACAGGGCGGTACGAGCAGTACTTC.